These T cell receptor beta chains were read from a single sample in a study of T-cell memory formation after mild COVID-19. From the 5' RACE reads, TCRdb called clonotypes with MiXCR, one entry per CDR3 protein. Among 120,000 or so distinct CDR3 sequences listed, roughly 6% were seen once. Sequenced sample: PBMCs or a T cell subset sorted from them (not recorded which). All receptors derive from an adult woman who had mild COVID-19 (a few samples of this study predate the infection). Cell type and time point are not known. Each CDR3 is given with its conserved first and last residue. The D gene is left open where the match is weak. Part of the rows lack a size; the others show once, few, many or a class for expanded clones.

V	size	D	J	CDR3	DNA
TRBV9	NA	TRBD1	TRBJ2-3	CASSVEGARTDTQYF	TGTGCCAGCAGCGTAGAGGGGGCCCGCACAGATACGCAGTATTTT
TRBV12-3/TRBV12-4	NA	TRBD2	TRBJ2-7	CASSPRLAGGGGYEQYF	TGTGCCAGCAGCCCGAGACTAGCGGGAGGAGGAGGCTACGAGCAGTACTTC
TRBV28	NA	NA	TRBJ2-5	CASSAGRTFQETQYF	TGTGCCAGCAGTGCAGGGAGAACGTTCCAAGAGACCCAGTACTTC
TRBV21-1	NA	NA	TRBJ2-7	CARQELAGGQIKLPYEQYF	TGTGCCCGTCAAGAATTAGCGGGAGGTCAAATAAAACTTCCCTACGAGCAGTACTTC
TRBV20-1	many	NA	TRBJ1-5	CSARDKGPAASGQPQHF	TGCAGTGCTAGAGATAAAGGGCCAGCTGCCTCCGGGCAGCCCCAGCATTTT
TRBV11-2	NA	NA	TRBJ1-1	CASSLSLANTEAFF	TGTGCCAGCAGCTTGTCACTCGCGAACACTGAAGCTTTCTTT
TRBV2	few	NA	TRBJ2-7	CASGQNYEQYF	TGTGCCAGCGGCCAAAACTACGAGCAGTACTTC
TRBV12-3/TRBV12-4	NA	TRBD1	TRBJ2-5	CASSLGQGSQETQYF	TGTGCCAGCAGTTTGGGACAGGGGTCCCAAGAGACCCAGTACTTC
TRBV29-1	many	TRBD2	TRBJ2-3	CSADSGATDTQYF	TGCAGCGCCGATAGCGGGGCCACAGATACGCAGTATTTT
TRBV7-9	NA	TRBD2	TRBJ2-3	CASSPTGRGAWTDTQYF	TGTGCCAGCAGCCCGACGGGGAGGGGCGCATGGACAGATACGCAGTATTTT
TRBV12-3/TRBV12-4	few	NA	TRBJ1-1	CASSFTVNTEAFF	TGTGCCAGCAGTTTTACGGTGAACACTGAAGCTTTCTTT
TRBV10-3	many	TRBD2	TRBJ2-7	CAISPAGGRLEQYF	TGTGCCATCAGCCCCGCGGGGGGCCGCCTCGAGCAGTACTTC
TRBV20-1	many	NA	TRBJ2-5	CSAIPFGTQYF	TGCAGTGCTATCCCCTTCGGGACCCAGTACTTC
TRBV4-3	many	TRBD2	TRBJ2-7	CASSFGTSGIIYEQYF	TGCGCCAGCAGCTTCGGGACTAGCGGGATAATATACGAGCAGTACTTC
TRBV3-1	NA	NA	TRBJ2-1	CASSQDTRRQFF	TGTGCCAGCAGCCAAGATACTAGACGGCAGTTCTTC
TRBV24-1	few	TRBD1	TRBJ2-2	CATSDWGDRPRELFF	TGTGCCACCAGTGATTGGGGGGACAGGCCGCGGGAGCTGTTTTTT
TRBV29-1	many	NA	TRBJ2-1	CSVDLPLSSYNEQFF	TGCAGCGTTGACCTCCCTCTCAGCTCCTACAATGAGCAGTTCTTC
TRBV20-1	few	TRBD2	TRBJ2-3	CSAPASGNTDTQYF	TGCAGTGCCCCGGCTAGCGGGAACACAGATACGCAGTATTTT
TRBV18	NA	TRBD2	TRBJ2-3	CASSRTSGSTDTQYF	TGTGCCAGCTCACGGACTAGCGGCAGCACAGATACGCAGTATTTT
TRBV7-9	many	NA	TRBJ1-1	CASSSGWQGRSTEAFF	TGTGCCAGCAGCTCCGGATGGCAGGGCAGGAGCACTGAAGCTTTCTTT
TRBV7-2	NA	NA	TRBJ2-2	CASSLEAGELFF	TGTGCCAGCAGCTTAGAGGCCGGGGAGCTGTTTTTT
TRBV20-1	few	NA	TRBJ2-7	CSAISGERQYF	TGCAGTGCTATTTCGGGCGAGCGGCAGTACTTC
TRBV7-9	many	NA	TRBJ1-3	CASSSTGNTIYF	TGTGCCAGCAGCTCCACTGGAAACACCATATATTTT
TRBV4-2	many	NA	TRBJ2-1	CASSHEGPSYNEQFF	TGTGCCAGCAGCCACGAGGGTCCGTCCTACAATGAGCAGTTCTTC
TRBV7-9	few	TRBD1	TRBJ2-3	CASRSTGGDRDTQYF	TGTGCCAGCAGATCGACAGGGGGCGATAGGGATACGCAGTATTTT
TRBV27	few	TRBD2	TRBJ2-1	CASSSTSGSPYNEQFF	TGTGCCAGCAGTTCTACGAGCGGGAGCCCGTACAATGAGCAGTTCTTC
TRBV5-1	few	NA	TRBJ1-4	CASSLDPGAREKLFF	TGCGCCAGCAGCTTGGATCCGGGGGCGCGGGAAAAACTGTTTTTT
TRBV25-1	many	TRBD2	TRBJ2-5	CASSEPGLAGGGSSETQYF	TGTGCCAGCAGTGAACCGGGACTAGCGGGAGGTGGGTCTAGTGAGACCCAGTACTTC
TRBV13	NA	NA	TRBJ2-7	CASSLGGGAVREQYF	TGTGCCAGCAGCTTAGGGGGGGGCGCCGTGCGCGAGCAGTACTTC
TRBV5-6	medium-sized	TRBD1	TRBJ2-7	CASSFLGTGGSYEQYF	TGTGCCAGCAGCTTCCTAGGGACAGGGGGCTCCTACGAGCAGTACTTC
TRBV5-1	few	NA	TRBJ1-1	CASSFGTNTEAFF	TGCGCCAGCAGCTTCGGGACTAACACTGAAGCTTTCTTT
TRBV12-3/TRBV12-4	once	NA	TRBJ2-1	CASSKGGFEQFF	TGTGCCAGCAGTAAAGGGGGTTTTGAGCAGTTCTTC
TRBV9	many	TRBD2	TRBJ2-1	CASSSIAGSEQFF	TGTGCCAGCAGCTCCATAGCGGGGTCTGAGCAGTTCTTC
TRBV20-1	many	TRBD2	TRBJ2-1	CSARLASGSSYNEQFF	TGCAGTGCTAGACTGGCTAGCGGGAGCTCCTACAATGAGCAGTTCTTC
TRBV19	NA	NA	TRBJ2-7	CASVREGSYEQYF	TGTGCCAGTGTTAGGGAAGGGTCCTACGAGCAGTACTTC
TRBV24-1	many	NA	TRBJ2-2	CATSRQENTGELFF	TGTGCCACTTCACGACAGGAGAACACCGGGGAGCTGTTTTTT
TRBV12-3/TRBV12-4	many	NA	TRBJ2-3	CASGRGAGTDTQYF	TGTGCCAGCGGTAGAGGGGCCGGCACAGATACGCAGTATTTT
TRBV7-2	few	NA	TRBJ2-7	CASSLAIADRRRAPLPAKSYEQYF	TGTGCCAGCAGCTTGGCTATCGCGGATAGGCGAAGGGCCCCTTTGCCCGCTAAATCCTACGAGCAGTACTTC
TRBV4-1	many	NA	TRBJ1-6	CASSQDGLGNSPLHF	TGCGCCAGCAGCCAAGACGGCCTAGGGAATTCACCCCTCCACTTT
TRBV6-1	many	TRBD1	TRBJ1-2	CASSEDGGTGSYGYTF	TGTGCCAGCAGTGAAGATGGGGGGACAGGGAGCTATGGCTACACCTTC
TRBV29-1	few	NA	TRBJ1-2	CSVERPVTGYTF	TGCAGCGTTGAAAGACCTGTAACTGGCTACACCTTC
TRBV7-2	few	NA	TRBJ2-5	CASSWRASETQYF	TGTGCCAGCAGTTGGAGGGCCTCGGAGACCCAGTACTTC
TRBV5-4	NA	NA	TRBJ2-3	CASSLDGRTRGPDTQYF	TGTGCCAGCAGCTTGGACGGTCGGACCCGAGGCCCAGATACGCAGTATTTT
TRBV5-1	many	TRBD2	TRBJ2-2	CASSSQAGDVTGELFF	TGCGCCAGCAGCTCCCAAGCGGGGGATGTCACCGGGGAGCTGTTTTTT
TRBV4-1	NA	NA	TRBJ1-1	CASRLGGQMNTEAFF	TGCGCCAGCAGACTCGGGGGACAAATGAACACTGAAGCTTTCTTT
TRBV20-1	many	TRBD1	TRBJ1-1	CSAYRGPGTEAFF	TGCAGTGCTTACAGGGGGCCGGGCACTGAAGCTTTCTTT
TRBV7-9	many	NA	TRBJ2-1	CASSLRGSAYNEQFF	TGTGCCAGCAGCCTTCGGGGTTCTGCCTACAATGAGCAGTTCTTC
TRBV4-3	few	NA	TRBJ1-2	CASSQEEGLHTSDGYTF	TGCGCCAGCAGCCAAGAAGAGGGTCTCCATACTTCCGATGGCTACACCTTC
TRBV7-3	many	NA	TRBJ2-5	CASSFGGTPQETQYF	TGTGCCAGCAGCTTTGGAGGGACGCCTCAAGAGACCCAGTACTTC
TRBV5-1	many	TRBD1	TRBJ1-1	CASSSWAGGGDTEAFF	TGCGCCAGCAGCTCCTGGGCAGGGGGCGGCGACACTGAAGCTTTCTTT